One and the same sample provided the 12 T cell receptor beta chains below, sequenced in a study of OX40 agonist ivuxolimab in advanced cancers. The table came from immunoSEQ multiplex PCR; TCRdb's copy has only in-frame clones and leaves some out. The table has more than 45,000 clones, roughly 90% seen once. The sequencing used CD4+ or CD8+ T cells sorted from blood, collected in a trial of the OX40 agonist ivuxolimab. These receptors were obtained from an adult with an advanced solid tumor such as melanoma, head and neck, liver or kidney cancer.

This clone is labeled medium-sized. V usage is TRBV25-1 and J usage is TRBJ1-2; D gene unclear. The V end was cut by 4 bases, the J end by 6 bases, with 3 bases between. Looked up from germline, CDR1 is MGHDK and CDR2 is SYGVNS. The CDR3 sequence is 10 residues long. The CDR3 loop is CASSAHGYTF. For the CDR3, the DNA is TGTGCCAGCAGTGCCCATGGCTACACCTTC.

The chain carries TRBV6-6 and TRBJ2-1; a weak D match, TRBD1 (6 bases). The CDR3 contains 15 residues. The V gene's germline CDR1 is MNHNY and CDR2 SVGAGI (reference sequence). V lost 5 bases, J lost 0 bases, and 11 bases lay in between. CDR3 region: CASSPRGSSYNEQFF. CDR3 nucleotide sequence: TGTGCCAGCAGTCCCAGGGGAAGCTCCTACAATGAGCAGTTCTTC.

This chain links TRBV5-1 with TRBJ2-3; 13 bases agree with TRBD2. This CDR3 is built from 16 residues. Germline V gives CDR1 SGHRS, CDR2 YFSETQ. After removal of 4 bases from V and 6 bases from J, the junction contained 8 bases not matched to a gene. The CDR3 DNA sequence: TGCGCCAGCAGCCCCGGACTAGCGGGAGCAAGGGATACGCAGTATTTT. It is translated as CASSPGLAGARDTQYF.

This sequence joins TRBV6-5 and TRBJ2-7; tentative D call: TRBD1 (6 bases). Per germline, CDR1 MNHEY and CDR2 SVGAGI. Trimming took off 2 bases at V and 4 bases at J, with 18 bases between the two ends. This CDR3 is built from 16 residues. The CDR3 DNA follows: TGTGCCAGCAGTTACAGAGGGACCAGGGGAAAATACGAGCAGTACTTC. Protein product: CASSYRGTRGKYEQYF.

V is TRBV7-3 and J is TRBJ2-3; 9 bases fit TRBD1. The length of the CDR3 is 13 residues. Germline V gives CDR1 SGHTA, CDR2 FQGTGA. Trimming at V came to 5 bases and at J to 4 bases, leaving 1 base not matched to a gene. The CDR3 loop reads CASSRTGADTQYF. The CDR3 DNA is TGTGCCAGCAGCCGGACAGGGGCAGATACGCAGTATTTT.

The chain carries TRBV5-4 and TRBJ1-2, with TRBD1 matching over 9 bases. CDR3 size: 15 residues. Germline V gene sequence: CDR1 SGHNT, CDR2 YYREEE (reference sequence). V shed 4 bases and J 2 bases; nucleotides not matched to a gene: 6. The CDR3 sequence: CASSIRDRENYGYTF. The CDR3, as DNA: TGTGCCAGCAGCATAAGGGACAGGGAGAACTATGGCTACACCTTC.

This clone was seen only once. V usage is TRBV4-1 and J usage is TRBJ1-2, with a tentative D call TRBD1 (6 bases). CDR3 length equals 15 residues. Between the trimmed V and J ends, which lost 0 bases and 4 bases, there was a span of 12 bases. Germline loops: CDR1 MGHRA, CDR2 YSYEKL. The CDR3 coding sequence is TGCGCCAGCAGCCAAGAGGAGGGGACATCCTATGGCTACACCTTC. It is translated as CASSQEEGTSYGYTF.

This clone was detected once. The chain employs TRBV5-1 and TRBJ2-5; D is perhaps TRBD2 (6 bases). The V gene lost 4 bases and the J gene lost 4 bases, with 26 bases spanning the gap. Germline CDR1 reads SGHRS; CDR2 reads YFSETQ. The CDR3 extends over 18 amino acids. The CDR3, as DNA: TGCGCCAGCAGCCTTCAGGGCCGCAGGGATCAACTAGCAGAGACCCAGTACTTC. Amino acid sequence: CASSLQGRRDQLAETQYF.

The rearrangement joins TRBV5-1 to TRBJ2-5; D possibly corresponds to TRBD2 (6 bases). V gave up 9 bases and J gave up 3 bases, with 18 bases separating them. CDR3 length: 14 residues. CDR1 is SGHRS and CDR2 is YFSETQ in the germline V gene. The CDR3 loop is CATSPGGNEETQYF. In DNA, the CDR3 is TGCGCCACCTCGCCCGGGGGAAATGAAGAGACCCAGTACTTC.

About this clone: A much more abundant neighbour one base away suggests this may be a read error. The J gene is TRBJ1-1, the V gene TRBV2; a possible D gene is TRBD1 (5 bases). The CDR3 loop spans 12 amino acids. Trimming shortened V by 2 bases and J by 5 bases, and 6 bases separated the two germline ends. From germline, CDR1 is SNHLY and CDR2 FYNNEI. Here the CDR3 reads CASSERGTEAFF. The CDR3 coding sequence is TGTGCCAGCAGTGAACGGGGGACTGAAGCTTTCTTT. The variable domain in full, with the rest retrieved from reference TRBV2 and TRBJ1-1, is EPEVTQTPSHQVTQMGQEVILRCVPISNHLYFYWYRQILGQKVEFLVSFYNNEISEKSEIFDDQFSVERPDGSNFTLKIRSTKLEDSAMYFCASSERGTEAFFGQGTRLTVV.

The CDR3: CSVGDRAGQPQHF. Here the CDR3 DNA reads TGCAGCGTGGGAGACAGGGCCGGTCAGCCCCAGCATTTT. The chain couples TRBV29-1 to TRBJ1-5, with 7 bases that match TRBD1. This CDR3 has 13 amino acids. J was trimmed by 6 bases and V by 6 bases; bases with no gene match: 8. Per the germline V gene, CDR1 is SQVTM and CDR2 is ANQGSEA. Together with reference TRBV29-1 and TRBJ1-5, the CDR3 gives the full variable domain: SAVISQKPSRDICQRGTSLTIQCQVDSQVTMMFWYRQQPGQSLTLIATANQGSEATYESGFVIDKFPISRPNLTFSTLTVSNMSPEDSSIYLCSVGDRAGQPQHFGDGTRLSIL.

This chain uses TRBV6-5 with TRBJ1-6; TRBD1 might be the D (5 bases). Germline loops: CDR1 MNHEY, CDR2 SVGAGI. The V end lost 2 bases, the J end lost 10 bases, and 15 bases lay between the germline ends. This CDR3 is 15 amino acids long. The CDR3, as DNA: TGTGCCAGCAGTTACACCCAAGGGGCGGGGTCACCCCTCCACTTT. This gives the protein CASSYTQGAGSPLHF.